The 17 T cell receptor beta chains given below trace back to one sample, sequenced in a study of cytotoxic CD8 clonotypes in ibrutinib-treated CLL. The repertoire was sequenced with immunoSEQ multiplex PCR; TCRdb's copy has only in-frame clones and lacks some. The sample includes 150,000 to 200,000 clones, around nine tenths of them seen just once. Source: PBMCs, taken at disease progression, from a patient treated with ibrutinib. These TCRs come from a human donor with chronic lymphocytic leukemia.

The chain combines TRBV5-6 with TRBJ2-5, with a weak D call TRBD2 (5 bases). V dropped 4 bases and J dropped 5 bases, with 12 bases sitting between them. CDR3 length: 13 amino acids. The germline V gene encodes CDR1 SGHDT and CDR2 YYEEEE. The CDR3 nucleotides read TGTGCCAGCAGCGCCGGACTGAGGGAGACCCAGTACTTC. Protein sequence: CASSAGLRETQYF.

The V call is TRBV28, the J call TRBJ1-4; D is possibly TRBD1 (6 bases). CDR3 length equals 21 residues. The germline V and J ends were trimmed by 1 base and 0 bases, with 24 bases remaining between them. CDR1 is MDHEN and CDR2 is SYDVKM in the germline V gene. CDR3 amino acids: CASSLFTLGGLIRATNEKLFF. Here the CDR3 DNA reads TGTGCCAGCAGTTTATTTACTCTCGGGGGCCTAATAAGAGCAACTAATGAAAAACTGTTTTTT.

This clone was observed a few times. The gene calls are TRBV5-6 and TRBJ2-2, with 9 bases that match TRBD1. V shed 2 bases, J shed 5 bases, and the junction held 4 bases outside the gene matches. Germline V CDR1 and CDR2: SGHDT, YYEEEE. The CDR3 runs to 15 residues. The chain's CDR3 is CASSFGTGYTGELFF. In DNA, the CDR3 is TGTGCCAGCAGCTTTGGGACAGGGTATACCGGGGAGCTGTTTTTT.

The chain has TRBV5-8 and TRBJ1-2; D is unresolved. The CDR3 spans 12 residues. CDR1 is SGHTS and CDR2 is YDEGEE in the germline V gene. The V end was cut by 3 bases, the J end by 11 bases, with 14 bases between. Here the CDR3 reads CASSYRVPVYTF. DNA of the CDR3: TGTGCCAGCAGCTACCGGGTCCCCGTTTACACCTTC. Drawing the rest from reference TRBV5-8 and TRBJ1-2, the complete variable domain is EAGVTQSPTHLIKTRGQQATLRCSPISGHTSVYWYQQALGLGLQFLLWYDEGEERNRGNFPPRFSGRQFPNYSSELNVNALELEDSALYLCASSYRVPVYTFGSGTRLTVV.

CDR3: CASSLELEKASYEQYF. The CDR3, as DNA: TGTGCCAGCAGCTTGGAGCTGGAAAAAGCCTCCTACGAGCAGTACTTC. The chain combines TRBV5-4 with TRBJ2-7, with D unclear. The CDR3 extends over 16 amino acids. Germline V gene lookup returns CDR1 SGHNT and CDR2 YYREEE (reference sequence). Trimming took 0 bases from V and 0 from J, leaving 13 bases between them. Filled out from reference TRBV5-4 and TRBJ2-7, the complete variable domain reads ETGVTQSPTHLIKTRGQQVTLRCSSQSGHNTVSWYQQALGQGPQFIFQYYREEENGRGNFPPRFSGLQFPNYSSELNVNALELDDSALYLCASSLELEKASYEQYFGPGTRLTVT.

This chain connects TRBV23-1 to TRBJ2-2; D gene unclear. Being an ORF, TRBV23-1 has a function that is uncertain. The CDR3 is 19 residues long. Trimming removed 0 bases at V and 5 bases at J, with 22 bases between. Here the CDR3 reads CASSQSVRARTPRTGELFF. CDR3 bases: TGCGCCAGCAGTCAATCGGTCAGAGCCCGTACCCCGAGGACCGGGGAGCTGTTTTTT.

The V call is TRBV9, the J call TRBJ1-1; no firm D call. The CDR3 is 12 residues long. Germline V gives CDR1 SGDLS, CDR2 YYNGEE. V gave up 1 base and J gave up 11 bases, with 12 bases separating them. This CDR3 is CASSVNEPPAFF. CDR3 sequence (DNA): TGTGCCAGCAGCGTAAATGAGCCTCCCGCTTTCTTT.

V and J are TRBV6-1 and TRBJ2-7; D perhaps matches TRBD2 (5 bases). With 0 bases removed from V and 1 base from J, the gap between germline ends came to 10 bases. CDR3 length equals 15 residues. Germline V gene data show CDR1 as MNHNS and CDR2 as SASEGT. The CDR3 coding sequence is TGTGCCAGCAGTGAAGCGCTTCGGGGTTCCTACGAGCAGTACTTC. This sequence encodes CASSEALRGSYEQYF.

This sequence joins TRBV28 and TRBJ2-2, with 10 bases lining up with TRBD1. The germline CDR1 and CDR2 sequences are MDHEN and SYDVKM. The CDR3 length is 15 residues. The junction had 13 bases not matched to a gene; V was cut back by 8 bases and J by 10 bases. CDR3 residues: CASQNRDRGLLELFF. The CDR3 bases are TGTGCCAGCCAGAACCGGGACAGGGGTTTGTTGGAGCTGTTTTTT.

The chain links TRBV5-1 to TRBJ2-5; 7 bases match TRBD1. The V segment lost 5 bases and the J segment 5 bases; nucleotides outside the gene matches: 12. Germline lookup yields CDR1 SGHRS and CDR2 YFSETQ. The CDR3 extends over 15 amino acids. CDR3 in DNA: TGCGCCAGCAGGGACCTAGGACAGGACGTCGAGACCCAGTACTTC. Its translation: CASRDLGQDVETQYF.

The chain joins TRBV19 to TRBJ1-1; D is unclear. CDR1 and CDR2 (germline): LNHDA, SQIVND (reference sequence). The CDR3 is made up of 14 amino acids. V lost 3 bases to trimming and J lost 5 bases, with 13 bases between them. The CDR3 sequence: CASSMLSGRTEAFF. In nucleotides, the CDR3 is TGTGCCAGTAGTATGTTGAGCGGGCGGACTGAAGCTTTCTTT.

This chain uses TRBV28 with TRBJ1-1, with D tentatively TRBD1 (6 bases). The CDR3 consists of 14 residues. V lost 3 bases to trimming and J lost 5 bases, with 13 bases between them. Per the germline V gene, CDR1 is MDHEN and CDR2 is SYDVKM. The CDR3 is CASSFQGRRTEAFF. For the CDR3, the DNA is TGTGCCAGCAGTTTTCAGGGGCGTAGGACTGAAGCTTTCTTT.

The V and J genes are TRBV28 and TRBJ1-1, with D hard to call. Trimming removed 8 bases at V and 8 bases at J, with 12 bases between. CDR1 is MDHEN, CDR2 SYDVKM, per germline. The CDR3 has 11 residues. The CDR3 loop reads CASGSVIEAFF. The DNA of the CDR3 is TGTGCCAGCGGATCCGTAATAGAAGCTTTCTTT.

This CDR3 reads CASSRPPHFGGYTF. CDR3 nucleotides: TGTGCCAGCAGTCGACCCCCCCATTTTGGTGGCTACACCTTC. The chain links TRBV28 to TRBJ1-2; D remains ambiguous. The CDR3 sequence is 14 residues long. V gave up 5 bases and J gave up 7 bases, with 17 bases separating them. Germline lookup yields CDR1 MDHEN and CDR2 SYDVKM.

The chain carries TRBV15 and TRBJ1-3; D is unclear. This CDR3 is 12 amino acids long. The V end lost 0 bases, the J end lost 6 bases, and 3 bases lay between the germline ends. Germline lookup yields CDR1 LNHNV and CDR2 YYDKDF (reference sequence). The CDR3 DNA follows: TGTGCCACCAGCAGAGACATAAACACCATATATTTT. This encodes CATSRDINTIYF.

The table lists this clone with a few counts. The rearrangement links TRBV6-6 to TRBJ1-1; no firm D call. Looked up from germline, CDR1 is MNHNY and CDR2 is SVGAGI (reference sequence). V shed 0 bases and J shed 0 bases, with 5 bases lying between them. This CDR3 spans 14 amino acids. Written as DNA, the CDR3 is TGTGCCAGCAGTTACTCGGGCTTGAACACTGAAGCTTTCTTT. It codes for CASSYSGLNTEAFF.

This chain joins TRBV30 and TRBJ1-1, with D unclear. Trimming removed 2 bases from V and 3 bases from J, with 13 bases in between. There are 14 residues in the CDR3. Germline CDR1 is GTSNPN and CDR2 is SVGIG (reference sequence). CDR3 loop: CAWSIVGIDTEAFF. The CDR3 bases are TGTGCCTGGAGTATTGTCGGGATCGACACTGAAGCTTTCTTT.